This T cell receptor beta chain was sequenced for a study of T cells in Graves' hyperthyroidism and ophthalmopathy (dated by TCRdb to about 2019). For the wider study: Peripheral blood samples were taken at the time of initial diagnosis, prior to any treatment. For training and testing, the roughly 97 patients in the discovery cohort were randomly divided in a 7:3 ratio. The paper describes TCR Vbeta CDR3 sequencing of 135 peripheral blood samples, made up of 40 to 45 ophthalmopathy patients, around 78 hyperthyroidism patients and 17 progressor patients. Thyroid tissue and blood T-cell repertoires from several Graves' hyperthyroidism patients were also compared in the study. Prospective prediction of ophthalmopathy was tested in an independent validation cohort consisting of fewer than 20 hyperthyroidism patients and approximately 16 patients who later progressed to ophthalmopathy. After blood sampling, hyperthyroidism patients were treated with methimazole at a starting dose of 30 mg daily, and ophthalmopathy patients were treated with high-dose intravenous methylprednisolone. TCR V-J signatures able to tell the groups apart were searched for in a discovery cohort of 100 or so patients, of whom about 40 had Graves' ophthalmopathy and roughly 57 had stable Graves' hyperthyroidism. The full study reports these points: Most expanded thyroid clonotypes (frequency above 0.001) were also detected in blood, a finding suggesting that blood repertoires may reflect thyroid immune responses. Sample size was not statistically predetermined, and blinding of investigators to group allocation was not performed. Ophthalmopathy was separated from stable hyperthyroidism by a 13 V-J signature model, with around 90% sensitivity and around 81% specificity obtained in cross-validation and 80%/75% obtained in testing. In validation, the model predicted progression to ophthalmopathy a median of about 6.8 months before onset, with about 71% sensitivity and roughly 77% specificity.

Stable Graves' hyperthyroidism was defined as the absence of progression to ophthalmopathy over 18 months of follow-up. Hyperthyroidism patients were aged 18 to 65 years and newly diagnosed, with disease duration of less than 2 months. Exclusion was applied to patients with uncontrolled infections, other autoimmune diseases, pregnancy or lactation. Clinical symptoms, serum thyroxine and TRAb, thyroid ultrasound, and orbital computed tomography formed the basis for the diagnoses. PBMCs were isolated from about 9 ml of fresh peripheral blood by Ficoll-Paque density gradient centrifugation. Total RNA was extracted with Trizol reagent, and quality was checked on an Agilent 2100 Bioanalyzer. The CDR3 has 15 amino acids, counting the end cysteine and phenylalanine. The read is trimmed to its CDR3 DNA, 45 bases read in frame from base 1. V is clipped by 5 bases and J by 5 bases, and the sequence between their germline boundaries is 18 bases long.

The sample holds a few counts of this clonotype. This clone's antigen is unknown. The record has no base qualities; no much larger clone is one base away. Amplification of TCR beta CDR3 regions was carried out from RNA transcripts. A first-round RT-PCR of the TCR CDR3 used the HTBI primer set with the Qiagen OneStep RT-PCR kit. Libraries were constructed in a second round of multiplex PCR, after which size selection and purification were performed. Paired-end sequencing of the libraries was performed with 100 bp reads on an Illumina HiSeq2000. On the study's bioinformatics: Raw data were processed with SOAPnuke, discarding reads with adapters, uncalled bases, mean Phred below 15, or no exact constant-primer or identifier match. COPE v1.2.5 was used to merge high-quality paired reads, and clonotypes were defined as unique nucleotide sequences. Clonotypes were aligned to IMGT TRBV, TRBD and TRBJ reference segments using MiTCR v1.1. Only V-J combinations with frequency above 0.0001, covering 99% to 99.2% of repertoires, were analysed. A TCS score was defined as the ratio between F50 (clonal expansion) and ExV (chaos), using BLOSUM62-based TCRdist between CDR3 peptides within each V-J. Welch's t-statistics and random forest reduced around 510 V-J features to 13, which were used in a naive Bayes classifier (R e1071). Clones were called with MiXCR by TCRdb after fastp trimmed the public reads at Q25, and only in-frame beta chains were retained. A single entry per CDR3 protein holds the most common genes and DNA from its merged rows. The V and J calls and clone size come from TCRdb's table, not from the authors' own analysis. Within this sample are some 510,000 distinct CDR3 sequences, with about 20% of them counted one time only. The top ten hold around a quarter of the sample.

This clonotype was obtained from a man younger than 30 with Graves' hyperthyroidism. The specimen sequenced was blood. The chain couples TRBV12-3 or TRBV12-4 to TRBJ1-2, with no reliable assignment of the D segment. This receptor carries the CDR3 CASSHSNSGNYGYTF. The DNA sequence is TGTGCCAGCAGTCATTCGAATTCGGGCAATTATGGCTACACCTTC.